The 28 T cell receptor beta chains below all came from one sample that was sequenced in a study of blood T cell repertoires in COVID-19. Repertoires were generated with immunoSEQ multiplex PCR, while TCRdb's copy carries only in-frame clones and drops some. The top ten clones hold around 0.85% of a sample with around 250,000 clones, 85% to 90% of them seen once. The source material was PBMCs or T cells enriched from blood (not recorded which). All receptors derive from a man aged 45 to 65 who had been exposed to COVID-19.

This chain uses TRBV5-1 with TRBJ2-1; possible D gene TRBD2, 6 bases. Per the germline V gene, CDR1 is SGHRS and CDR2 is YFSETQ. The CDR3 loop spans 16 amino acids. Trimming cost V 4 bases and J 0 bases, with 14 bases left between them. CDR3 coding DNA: TGCGCCAGCAGCCCGATGGACGGGAGCTCCTACAATGAGCAGTTCTTC. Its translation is CASSPMDGSSYNEQFF.

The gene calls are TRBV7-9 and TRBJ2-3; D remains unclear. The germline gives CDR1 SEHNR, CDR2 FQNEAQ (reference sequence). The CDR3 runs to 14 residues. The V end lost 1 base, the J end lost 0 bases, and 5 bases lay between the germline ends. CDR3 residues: CASSLGISTDTQYF. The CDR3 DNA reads TGTGCCAGCAGCTTAGGTATTAGCACAGATACGCAGTATTTT.

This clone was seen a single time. The CDR3 is CAISESIGGSYNEQFF. CDR3 coding DNA: TGTGCCATCAGTGAGTCTATCGGGGGCTCCTACAATGAGCAGTTCTTC. The V call is TRBV10-3, the J call TRBJ2-1, with D possibly TRBD2 on 6 matching bases. V was trimmed by 0 bases and J by 0 bases, leaving 9 bases between them. Germline V lookup: CDR1 ENHRY, CDR2 SYGVKD. This CDR3 contains 16 residues.

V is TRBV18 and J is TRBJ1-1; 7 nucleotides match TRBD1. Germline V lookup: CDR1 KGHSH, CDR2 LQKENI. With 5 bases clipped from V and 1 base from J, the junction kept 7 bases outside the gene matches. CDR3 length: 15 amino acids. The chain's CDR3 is CASSARQGGNTEAFF. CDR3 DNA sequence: TGTGCCAGCTCAGCGCGACAGGGAGGGAACACTGAAGCTTTCTTT.

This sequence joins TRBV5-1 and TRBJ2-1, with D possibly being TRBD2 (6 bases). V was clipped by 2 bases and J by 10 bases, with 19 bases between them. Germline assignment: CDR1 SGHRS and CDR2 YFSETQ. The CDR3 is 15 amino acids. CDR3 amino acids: CASSLGVIRSGEQFF. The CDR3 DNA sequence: TGCGCCAGCAGCTTAGGTGTCATCAGGAGCGGGGAGCAGTTCTTC.

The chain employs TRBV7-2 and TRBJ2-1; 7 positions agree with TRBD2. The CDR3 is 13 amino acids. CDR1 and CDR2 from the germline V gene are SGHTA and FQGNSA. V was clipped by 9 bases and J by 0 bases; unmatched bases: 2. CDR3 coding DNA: TGTGCCAGGGGGGGGGACTCCTACAATGAGCAGTTCTTC. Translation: CARGGDSYNEQFF.

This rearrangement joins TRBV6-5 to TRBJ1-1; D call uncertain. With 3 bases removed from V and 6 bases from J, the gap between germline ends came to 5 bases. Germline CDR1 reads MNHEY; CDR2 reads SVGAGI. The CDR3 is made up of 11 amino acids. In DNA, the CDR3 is TGTGCCAGCAGTTATACGGCTGAAGCTTTCTTT. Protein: CASSYTAEAFF.

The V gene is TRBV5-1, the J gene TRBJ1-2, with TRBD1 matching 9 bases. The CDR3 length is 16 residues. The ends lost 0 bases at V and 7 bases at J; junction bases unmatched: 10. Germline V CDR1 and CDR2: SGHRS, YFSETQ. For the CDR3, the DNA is TGCGCCAGCAGCTTGGATTACAGGACAGGGGTGATTGGCTACACCTTC. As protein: CASSLDYRTGVIGYTF.

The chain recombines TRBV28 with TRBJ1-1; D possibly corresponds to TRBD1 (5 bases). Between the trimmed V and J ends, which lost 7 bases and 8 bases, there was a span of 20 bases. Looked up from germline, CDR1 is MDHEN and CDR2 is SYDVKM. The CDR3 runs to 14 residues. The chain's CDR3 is CASILGGVRSEAFF. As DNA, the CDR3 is TGTGCCAGCATCTTGGGGGGGGTAAGGTCAGAAGCTTTCTTT.

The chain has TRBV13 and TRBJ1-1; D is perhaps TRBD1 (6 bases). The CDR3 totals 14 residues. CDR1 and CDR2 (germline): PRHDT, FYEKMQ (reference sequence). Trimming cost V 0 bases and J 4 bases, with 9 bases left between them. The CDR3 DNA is TGTGCCAGCAGCTTAGGACAGGGTTTCACTGAAGCTTTCTTT. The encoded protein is CASSLGQGFTEAFF.

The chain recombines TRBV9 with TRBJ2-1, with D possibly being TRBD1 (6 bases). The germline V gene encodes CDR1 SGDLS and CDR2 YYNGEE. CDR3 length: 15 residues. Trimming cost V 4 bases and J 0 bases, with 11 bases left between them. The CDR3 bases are TGTGCCAGCAGCCCCGGACAGAGCTCCTACAATGAGCAGTTCTTC. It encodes CASSPGQSSYNEQFF.

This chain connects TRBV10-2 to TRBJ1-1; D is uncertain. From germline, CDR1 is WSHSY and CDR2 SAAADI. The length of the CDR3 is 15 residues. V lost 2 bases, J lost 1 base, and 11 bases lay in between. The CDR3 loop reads CASSEGFGGNTEAFF. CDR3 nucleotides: TGCGCCAGCAGTGAGGGTTTTGGAGGGAACACTGAAGCTTTCTTT.

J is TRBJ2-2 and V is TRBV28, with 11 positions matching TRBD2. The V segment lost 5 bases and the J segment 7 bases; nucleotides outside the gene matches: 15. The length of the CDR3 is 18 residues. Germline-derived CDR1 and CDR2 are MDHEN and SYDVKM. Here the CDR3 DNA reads TGTGCCAGCAGTCTCCCATGGGGTACTAGCGGGAGAAGCGGGGAGCTGTTTTTT. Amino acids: CASSLPWGTSGRSGELFF. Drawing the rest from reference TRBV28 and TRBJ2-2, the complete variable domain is DVKVTQSSRYLVKRTGEKVFLECVQDMDHENMFWYRQDPGLGLRLIYFSYDVKMKEKGDIPEGYSVSREKKERFSLILESASTNQTSMYLCASSLPWGTSGRSGELFFGEGSRLTVL.

The CDR3 protein is CASSLSVGGGSFIGEQYF. The CDR3 region has the DNA TGCGCCAGCAGCTTATCCGTTGGCGGGGGCAGTTTTATAGGGGAGCAGTACTTC. V gene TRBV5-1 combines with J gene TRBJ2-7; possibly TRBD2 for D (7 bases). This CDR3 spans 18 amino acids. Germline CDR1 SGHRS, CDR2 YFSETQ. With 2 bases removed from V and 7 bases from J, the gap between germline ends came to 28 bases.

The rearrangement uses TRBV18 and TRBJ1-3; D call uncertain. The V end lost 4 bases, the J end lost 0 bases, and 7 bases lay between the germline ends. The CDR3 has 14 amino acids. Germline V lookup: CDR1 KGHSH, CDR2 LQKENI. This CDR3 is CASSRASSGNTIYF. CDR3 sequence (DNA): TGTGCCAGCTCACGAGCGAGCTCTGGAAACACCATATATTTT.

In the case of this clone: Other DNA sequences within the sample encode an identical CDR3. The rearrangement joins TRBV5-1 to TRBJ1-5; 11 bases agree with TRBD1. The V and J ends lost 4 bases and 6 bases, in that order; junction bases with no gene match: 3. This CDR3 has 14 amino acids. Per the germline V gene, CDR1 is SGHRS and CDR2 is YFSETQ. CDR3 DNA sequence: TGCGCCAGCAGCCTAGGGACAGGGGGTCAGCCCCAGCATTTT. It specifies CASSLGTGGQPQHF.

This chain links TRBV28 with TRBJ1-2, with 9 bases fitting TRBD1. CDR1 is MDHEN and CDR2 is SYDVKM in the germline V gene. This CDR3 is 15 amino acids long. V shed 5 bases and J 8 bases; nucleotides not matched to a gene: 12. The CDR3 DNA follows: TGTGCCAGCAGTGGACTTACAGGGGGCGTGGGAGGCTACACCTTC. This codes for CASSGLTGGVGGYTF.

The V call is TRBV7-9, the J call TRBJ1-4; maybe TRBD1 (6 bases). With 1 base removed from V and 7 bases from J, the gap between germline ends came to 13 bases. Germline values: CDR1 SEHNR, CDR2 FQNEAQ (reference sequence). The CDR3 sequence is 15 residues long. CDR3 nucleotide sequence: TGTGCCAGCAGCTTAGGTTCAGGGGCCTCTGAAAAACTGTTTTTT. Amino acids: CASSLGSGASEKLFF. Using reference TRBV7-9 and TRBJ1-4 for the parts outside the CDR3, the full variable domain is DTGVSQNPRHKITKRGQNVTFRCDPISEHNRLYWYRQTLGQGPEFLTYFQNEAQLEKSRLLSDRFSAERPKGSFSTLEIQRTEQGDSAMYLCASSLGSGASEKLFFGSGTQLSVL.

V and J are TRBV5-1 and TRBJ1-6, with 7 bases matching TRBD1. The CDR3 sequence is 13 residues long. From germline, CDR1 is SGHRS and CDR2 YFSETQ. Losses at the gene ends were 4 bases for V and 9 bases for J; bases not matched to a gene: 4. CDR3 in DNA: TGCGCCAGCAGCGACAGGGACATTTCACCCCTCCACTTT. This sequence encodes CASSDRDISPLHF.

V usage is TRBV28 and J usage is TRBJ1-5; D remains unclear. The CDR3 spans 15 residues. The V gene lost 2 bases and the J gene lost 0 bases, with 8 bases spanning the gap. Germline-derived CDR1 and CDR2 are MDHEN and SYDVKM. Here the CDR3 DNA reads TGTGCCAGCAGTTTAACACAGAATAGCAATCAGCCCCAGCATTTT. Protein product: CASSLTQNSNQPQHF.

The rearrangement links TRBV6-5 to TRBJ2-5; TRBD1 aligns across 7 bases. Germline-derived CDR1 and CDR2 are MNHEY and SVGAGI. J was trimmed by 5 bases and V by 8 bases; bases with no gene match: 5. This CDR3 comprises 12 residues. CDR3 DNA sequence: TGTGCCAGCTACCGCAGGGGGGAGACCCAGTACTTC. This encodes CASYRRGETQYF.

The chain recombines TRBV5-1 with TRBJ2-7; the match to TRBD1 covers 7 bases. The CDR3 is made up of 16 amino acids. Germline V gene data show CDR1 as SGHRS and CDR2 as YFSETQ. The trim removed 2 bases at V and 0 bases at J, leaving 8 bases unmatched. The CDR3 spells CASSLNPGDSSYEQYV. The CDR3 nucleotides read TGCGCCAGCAGCTTAAACCCAGGGGACAGCTCCTACGAGCAGTACGTC.

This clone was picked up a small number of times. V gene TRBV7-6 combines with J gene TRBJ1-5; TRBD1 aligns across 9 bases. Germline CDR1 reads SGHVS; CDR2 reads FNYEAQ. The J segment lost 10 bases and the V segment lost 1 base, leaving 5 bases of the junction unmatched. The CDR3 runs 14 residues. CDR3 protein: CASSLGGQGFPQHF. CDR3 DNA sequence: TGTGCCAGCAGCTTAGGGGGACAGGGATTTCCCCAGCATTTT.

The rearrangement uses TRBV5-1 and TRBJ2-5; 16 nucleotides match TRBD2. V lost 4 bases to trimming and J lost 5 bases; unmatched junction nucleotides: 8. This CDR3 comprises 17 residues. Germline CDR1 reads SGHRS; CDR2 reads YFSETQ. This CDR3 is CASSPGTSGRAWETQYF. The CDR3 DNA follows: TGCGCCAGCAGCCCGGGGACTAGCGGGAGGGCCTGGGAGACCCAGTACTTC.

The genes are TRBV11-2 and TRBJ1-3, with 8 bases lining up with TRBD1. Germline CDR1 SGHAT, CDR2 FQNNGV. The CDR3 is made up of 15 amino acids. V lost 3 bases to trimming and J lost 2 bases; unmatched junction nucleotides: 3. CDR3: CASSFGTGPGNTIYF. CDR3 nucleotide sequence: TGTGCCAGCAGCTTCGGGACAGGCCCTGGAAACACCATATATTTT.

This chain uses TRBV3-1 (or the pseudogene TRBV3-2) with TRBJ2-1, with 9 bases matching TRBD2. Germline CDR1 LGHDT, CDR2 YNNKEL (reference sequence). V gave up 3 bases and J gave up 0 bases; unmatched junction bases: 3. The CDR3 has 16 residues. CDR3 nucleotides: TGTGCCAGCAGCCAGTGGCGGGAGGGCTCCTACAATGAGCAGTTCTTC. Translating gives CASSQWREGSYNEQFF.

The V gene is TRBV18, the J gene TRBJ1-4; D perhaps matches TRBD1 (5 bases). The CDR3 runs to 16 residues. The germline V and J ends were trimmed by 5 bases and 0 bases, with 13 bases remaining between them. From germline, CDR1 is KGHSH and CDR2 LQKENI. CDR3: CASSLRQLATNEKLFF. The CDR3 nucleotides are TGTGCCAGCTCATTAAGACAGTTGGCAACTAATGAAAAACTGTTTTTT.

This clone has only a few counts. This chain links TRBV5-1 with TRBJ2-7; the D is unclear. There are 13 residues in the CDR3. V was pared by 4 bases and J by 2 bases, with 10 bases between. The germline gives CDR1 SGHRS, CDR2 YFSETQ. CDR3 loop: CASSPEGAYEQYV. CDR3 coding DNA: TGCGCCAGCAGCCCTGAAGGAGCCTACGAGCAGTACGTC.